Here is one TCR beta chain with its context. This clonotype counts as medium-sized (0.01 to 0.1%) based on its frequency; no count is recorded. What this receptor recognizes is not known. Parkinson's disease patients were included as a neurodegenerative disease comparison group, since antigen-specific T cells had previously been reported in Parkinson's disease blood. None of the participants had acute infectious disease, and every participant was in good physical condition. Neurodegeneration in patients was confirmed using biomarkers including neurofilament, amyloid-beta and tau. A live/dead marker was used to sort live CSF cells for droplet-based sequencing. CSF was obtained by lumbar puncture, and immune cells were pelleted by centrifugation at 300g. CSF samples were inspected for red blood cells, and any blood-contaminated sample was excluded. CSF cells were cryopreserved by placing the cells in freezing medium, freezing the cells overnight at -80 degrees C, and then storing the cells in liquid nitrogen. CSF samples were stored for less than six months before analysis.

Libraries came from 10x single-cell sequencing. Profiling of CSF cells was done with 10X Genomics single-cell V(D)J and 5' gene-expression libraries. An Illumina NextSeq550 was used to sequence CSF single-cell TCR libraries. As for the authors' bioinformatics: V(D)J reads were aligned to the vdj-GRCh38 alts ensemble 2.0.0 reference and processed with the Cell Ranger vdj pipeline. A clonotype was defined as a group of cell barcodes sharing the same set of productive CDR3 nucleotide sequences. To connect clonality with transcriptional profiles, clonotype information was added to the gene-expression metadata in Seurat v3.0. Exclusion was applied to CSF cells with more than 1,800 genes, more than 7,500 UMIs or more than 10% mitochondrial reads. To find TCRs with known antigen specificity, CDR3-beta sequences were matched against VDJdb. Only TCRs with complete alpha and beta chains were included in the network analysis of clone sharing, which used the R package qgraph. TCRdb reprocessed the reads, so every CDR3 protein sequence counts as one entry and DNA is not shown. Clone size and V and J calls follow TCRdb, not the original study. The sample's table covers 800 or so distinct CDR3 sequences. About 16% of the sample is held by the ten biggest clonotypes.

This entry belongs to a study of CD8 T cells in cerebrospinal fluid in Alzheimer's disease (dated by TCRdb to 2020 to 2022). Context from the whole study: The study used two single-cell methods, plate-based nested PCR sequencing and droplet-based sequencing, to evaluate clonal expansion of CSF T cells. In the droplet-based CSF analysis comparing patients with controls, there were ten or so healthy controls (around 11,000 cells) and ten or so patients with MCI or Alzheimer's disease (10,391 cells). A total of 20 to 30 samples were covered by the CSF gene-expression analysis, which included Parkinson's disease patients. Whether clonally expanded T cells were present in cerebrospinal fluid from healthy elderly individuals and from patients with neurodegenerative disease was tested. Overall study outcomes, separate from this receptor: When data were pooled, most of the 6 Alzheimer's patients but only 1 of 10 healthy subjects had a highly expanded clone, defined as at least 3% of TCRs. It was cautioned by the authors that a causal link between EBV and Alzheimer's disease is not established by the detection of EBV-specific TCRs in CSF. In patients with MCI or Alzheimer's disease, the biggest CSF clone accounted for a larger percentage of TCRs than in controls. Only samples with detectable clones went into the overall clonality comparison: around eleven healthy, 5 MCI, 5 AD, and 6 PD. The EBV-specific clones were neither the most highly expanded clones nor enriched among patients.

The sequence was obtained from a human donor with Parkinson's disease. The specimen sequenced was cerebrospinal fluid.

For the CDR3, the sequence is CASSLGFWSEKLFF. The chain is encoded by TRBV27 joined to TRBJ1-4. The CDR3 numbers 14 residues from cysteine through phenylalanine. No nucleotide data were recorded. Looking up the germline V gene (reference sequence) yields CDR1 MNHEY and CDR2 SMNVEV.